This T cell receptor beta chain was identified in a study of CD8+ T cells in alopecia areata. General study points: In lesional scalp, particularly from alopecia totalis/universalis, clonality was higher than in normal scalp. Scalp sample data also include resident alphabeta T cells from normal skin.

V was pared by 0 bases and J by 4 bases, with 24 bases between. Germline loops: CDR1 PRHDT, CDR2 FYEKMQ (reference sequence). This CDR3 is built from 19 residues. Extracted from the samples, RNA was reverse transcribed into cDNA to serve as the sequencing template. Generated by immunoSEQ multiplex PCR, the TCRdb table keeps only in-frame clones and is missing some. Counted here are under 250,000 clones, roughly 50% occurring once; the ten biggest clones make up around 5%. Comments on this clone: Its antigen is still unknown.

The receptor comes from a human donor in good health. This chain joins TRBV13 and TRBJ1-1; D gene ambiguous. Specimen: CD8+ T cells sorted from blood. The CDR3 DNA follows: TGTGCCAGCAGCTTAGGCTGGGGTGAACATTTTCGCGTCGTCACTGAAGCTTTCTTT. Residues: CASSLGWGEHFRVVTEAFF.